Below, 10 T cell receptor beta chains from the same sample are listed, as sequenced in a study of T cell repertoires in cytomegalovirus infection (dated by TCRdb to the late 2010s). The run used an Illumina HiSeq 1500. TCRdb trimmed public reads at Q25 via fastp, called clones via MiXCR and kept in-frame beta chains. Duplicate CDR3 protein sequences are folded into a single record with the most common DNA and genes. In all, the sample holds approximately 600,000 distinct CDR3 sequences, and just under 40% of those were seen once. Around 48% of the sample is in the top ten clones. Their antigen targets remain unknown. Read against the paper, the sample's treatment or condition label means: in vitro stimulation with specific CMV peptide epitopes to enrich CMV-specific T cells. Specimen: cultured PBMCs, collected from culture after CMV antigen stimulation. These receptors were taken from a human donor in good health (CMV status not recorded). Some clones in this sample may be carry-over from other donors' samples.

The J gene is TRBJ1-1, the V gene TRBV15; weak D call: TRBD1 (5 bases). CDR3 length: 18 amino acids. With 4 bases removed from V and 3 bases from J, the gap between germline ends came to 24 bases. Germline CDR1 and CDR2: LNHNV and YYDKDF (reference sequence). As DNA, the CDR3 is TGTGCCACCAGCAACCTATACGAAGGGGACTTGACAGACACTGAAGCTTTCTTT. This gives the protein CATSNLYEGDLTDTEAFF.

This clonotype was seen a handful of times. V gene TRBV20-1 combines with J gene TRBJ2-2; 7 positions agree with TRBD1. Looked up from germline, CDR1 is DFQATT and CDR2 is SNEGSKA (reference sequence). After removal of 0 bases from V and 0 bases from J, the junction contained 1 base not matched to a gene. This CDR3 is 15 amino acids long. The CDR3 nucleotides read TGCAGTGCTAGAGATGACAGGGCGAACACCGGGGAGCTGTTTTTT. Its translation is CSARDDRANTGELFF.

This clonotype was seen a handful of times. The genes are TRBV12-3 or TRBV12-4 and TRBJ2-1; D possibly matches TRBD1 or TRBD2 (5 bases each). Trimming stripped 6 bases from V and 13 bases from J, with 13 bases between. This CDR3 comprises 11 residues. This chain's CDR3 is CASSNPGAQFF. The CDR3 coding sequence is TGTGCCAGCAGCAACCCCGGGGCCCAGTTCTTC.

This sequence joins TRBV20-1 and TRBJ1-1; unclear D gene. The CDR3 totals 14 residues. Trimming took off 6 bases at V and 1 base at J, with 15 bases between the two ends. The V gene's germline CDR1 is DFQATT and CDR2 SNEGSKA (reference sequence). CDR3 DNA: TGCAGTGCCCCAGACGTTTCTTCGAACACTGAAGCTTTCTTT. Amino acids: CSAPDVSSNTEAFF.

The CDR3 is CASSYDGGNRPYGYTF. CDR3 coding DNA: TGTGCCAGCAGTTATGATGGGGGGAACAGACCTTATGGCTACACCTTC. The V gene is TRBV7-9, the J gene TRBJ1-2; D is possibly TRBD1 (5 bases). The CDR3 runs to 16 residues. Germline V gene lookup returns CDR1 SEHNR and CDR2 FQNEAQ (reference sequence). Trimming cost V 6 bases and J 5 bases, with 22 bases left between them.

This clonotype was counted between two and nine times. This sequence joins TRBV5-4 and TRBJ1-1, with D perhaps TRBD1 (6 bases). Germline CDR1 and CDR2: SGHNT and YYREEE (reference sequence). Trimming cost V 1 base and J 1 base, with 8 bases left between them. The CDR3 length is 14 residues. The CDR3 protein is CASSLTGKNTEAFF. The DNA of the CDR3 is TGTGCCAGCAGCTTGACAGGGAAGAACACTGAAGCTTTCTTT. Together with reference TRBV5-4 and TRBJ1-1, the CDR3 gives the full variable domain: ETGVTQSPTHLIKTRGQQVTLRCSSQSGHNTVSWYQQALGQGPQFIFQYYREEENGRGNFPPRFSGLQFPNYSSELNVNALELDDSALYLCASSLTGKNTEAFFGQGTRLTVV.

This clonotype was observed a few times. The chain employs TRBV7-2 and TRBJ2-1; 10 bases align to TRBD2. The germline V gene has CDR1 SGHTA and CDR2 FQGNSA. V was pared by 10 bases and J by 6 bases, with 6 bases of the junction left unmatched. This CDR3 comprises 13 residues. CDR3 in amino acids: CATGLAVSNEQFF. The CDR3 DNA reads TGTGCCACCGGACTAGCGGTTTCCAATGAGCAGTTCTTC.

Here the CDR3 DNA reads TGCGCCAGCAGCCAAGATCCACTACGCCCACCGGTTCCGAACACTGAAGCTTTCTTT. Protein: CASSQDPLRPPVPNTEAFF. The chain links TRBV4-1 to TRBJ1-1; D unclear. Deletions cut 0 bases from V and 1 base from J, with 21 bases between. Germline V CDR1 and CDR2: MGHRA, YSYEKL. CDR3 length equals 19 residues.

This clonotype was seen only a few times. The chain is built from TRBV4-3 and TRBJ2-7; 14 nucleotides agree with TRBD2. The J segment lost 2 bases and the V segment lost 0 bases, leaving 6 bases of the junction unmatched. From germline, CDR1 is LGHNA and CDR2 YSLEER. The CDR3 runs to 18 residues. The chain's CDR3 is CASSQDPPGLAGAYEQYF. CDR3 sequence (DNA): TGCGCCAGCAGCCAAGACCCTCCGGGACTAGCGGGAGCCTACGAGCAGTACTTC.

CDR3 in DNA: TGCAGCGCGCGCCGGGACTCATCTCTAGCCAAAAACATTCAGTACTTC. Translated, it gives CSARRDSSLAKNIQYF. This chain connects TRBV29-1 to TRBJ2-4, with D tentatively TRBD2 (6 bases). The V and J ends lost 7 bases and 0 bases respectively, with 19 bases between them. The CDR3 is made up of 16 amino acids. Looked up from germline, CDR1 is SQVTM and CDR2 is ANQGSEA.